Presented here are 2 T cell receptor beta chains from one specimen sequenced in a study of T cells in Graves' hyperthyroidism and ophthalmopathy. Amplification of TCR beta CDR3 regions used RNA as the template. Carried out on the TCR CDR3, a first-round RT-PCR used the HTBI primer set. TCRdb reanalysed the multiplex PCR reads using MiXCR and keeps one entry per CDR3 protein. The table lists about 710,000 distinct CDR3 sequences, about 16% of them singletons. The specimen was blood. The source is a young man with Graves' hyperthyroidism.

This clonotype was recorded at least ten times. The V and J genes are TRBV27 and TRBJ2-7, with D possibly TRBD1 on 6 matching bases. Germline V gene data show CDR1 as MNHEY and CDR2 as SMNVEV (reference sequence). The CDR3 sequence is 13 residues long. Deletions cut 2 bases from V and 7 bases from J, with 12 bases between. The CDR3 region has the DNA TGTGCCAGCAGTTTAAAGCGCGGACAGGAGCAGTACTTC. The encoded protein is CASSLKRGQEQYF.

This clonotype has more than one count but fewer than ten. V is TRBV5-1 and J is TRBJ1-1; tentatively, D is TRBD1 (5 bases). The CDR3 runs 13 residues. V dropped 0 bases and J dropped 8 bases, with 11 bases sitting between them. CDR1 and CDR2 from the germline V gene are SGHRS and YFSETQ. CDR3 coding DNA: TGCGCCAGCAGCTTGGAGGGGCGCGTGGAAGCTTTCTTT. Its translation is CASSLEGRVEAFF.